These 3 T cell receptor beta chains originate from one sample sequenced in a study of Ad26.COV2.S vaccination and SARS-CoV-2 variants. This table comes from immunoSEQ multiplex PCR, and its TCRdb copy is limited to in-frame clones, with some not included. The profile covers around 450,000 clones, with 89% appearing a single time and 1.7% taken by the ten largest. The treatment here: about 20 received Ad26.COV2.S at low or high dose, single or two shots; 5 received placebo; per-sample allocation not given. Sampling happened 63 days after the first vaccine or placebo injection. The specimen comprised peripheral blood, sampled in a trial of Ad26.COV2.S vaccine versus placebo. The receptors were sampled from a person between 18 and 59 years old who received the Ad26.COV2.S COVID-19 vaccine or a placebo.

This chain uses TRBV7-9 with TRBJ1-1, with D hard to call. Germline lookup yields CDR1 SEHNR and CDR2 FQNEAQ (reference sequence). The CDR3 sequence is 13 residues long. Trimming removed 7 bases at V and 4 bases at J, with 13 bases between. This CDR3 reads CASKNGVATEAFF. The CDR3 nucleotides read TGTGCCAGCAAAAACGGGGTGGCCACTGAAGCTTTCTTT.

This clone was counted once. The J gene is TRBJ1-2, the V gene TRBV7-2; 9 bases map to TRBD1. CDR1 is SGHTA and CDR2 is FQGNSA in the germline V gene. The ends lost 4 bases at V and 8 bases at J; junction bases unmatched: 11. This CDR3 comprises 15 residues. Here the CDR3 reads CASSSYLQGAQGYTF. The CDR3 region has the DNA TGTGCCAGCAGCTCATATTTACAGGGGGCGCAAGGCTACACCTTC.

This sequence joins TRBV6-2 or TRBV6-3 and TRBJ2-4; D gene uncertain. The germline gives CDR1 MNHEY, CDR2 SVGEGT. Trimming cost V 6 bases and J 0 bases, with 18 bases left between them. The CDR3 runs 17 residues. In DNA, the CDR3 is TGTGCCAGCAGCCCCGACCCCAATCAACTAGCCAAAAACATTCAGTACTTC. Amino acid sequence: CASSPDPNQLAKNIQYF.